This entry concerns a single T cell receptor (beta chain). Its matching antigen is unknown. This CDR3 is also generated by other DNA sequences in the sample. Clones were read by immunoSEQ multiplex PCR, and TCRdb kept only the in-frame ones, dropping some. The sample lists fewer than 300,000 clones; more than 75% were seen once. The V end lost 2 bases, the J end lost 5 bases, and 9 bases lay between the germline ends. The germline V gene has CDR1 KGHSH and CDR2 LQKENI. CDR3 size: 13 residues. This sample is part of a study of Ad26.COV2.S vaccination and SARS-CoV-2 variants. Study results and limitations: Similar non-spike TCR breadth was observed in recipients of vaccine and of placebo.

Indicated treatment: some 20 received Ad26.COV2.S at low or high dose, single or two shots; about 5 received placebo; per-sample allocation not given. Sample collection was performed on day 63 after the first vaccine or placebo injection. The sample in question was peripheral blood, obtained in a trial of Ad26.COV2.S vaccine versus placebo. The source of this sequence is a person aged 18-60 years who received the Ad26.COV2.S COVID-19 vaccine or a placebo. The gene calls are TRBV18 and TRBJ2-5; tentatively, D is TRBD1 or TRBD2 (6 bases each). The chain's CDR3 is CASSPGGPETQYF. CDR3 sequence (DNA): TGTGCCAGCTCACCAGGGGGGCCTGAGACCCAGTACTTC.